The 24 T cell receptor beta chains below all came from one sample that was sequenced in a study of OX40 agonist ivuxolimab in advanced cancers. Libraries were prepared by immunoSEQ multiplex PCR; TCRdb keeps only in-frame clonotypes and omits some of them. The table lists roughly 99,000 clones, roughly 90% of them singletons. The specimen was CD4+ or CD8+ T cells sorted from blood, collected in a trial of the OX40 agonist ivuxolimab. The receptors were sampled from an adult with an advanced solid tumor such as melanoma, head and neck, liver or kidney cancer.

The gene calls are TRBV19 and TRBJ1-2; D might be TRBD1 (5 bases). The CDR3 totals 17 residues. The germline CDR1 and CDR2 sequences are LNHDA and SQIVND (reference sequence). V shed 2 bases and J shed 4 bases, with 20 bases lying between them. This CDR3 is CASSINGATGRSYGYTF. DNA of the CDR3: TGTGCCAGTAGTATAAACGGGGCGACCGGTCGATCCTATGGCTACACCTTC.

V usage is TRBV27 and J usage is TRBJ1-4; 10 bases are a match to TRBD1. The germline V gene has CDR1 MNHEY and CDR2 SMNVEV (reference sequence). The CDR3 is 16 residues long. V lost 1 base, J lost 7 bases, and 6 bases stayed unmatched. The chain's CDR3 is CASSLWAGTGVEKLFF. The CDR3 nucleotides read TGTGCCAGCAGTTTATGGGCGGGGACAGGGGTTGAAAAACTGTTTTTT.

This rearrangement joins TRBV6-6 to TRBJ2-2; D gene unclear. The CDR3 spans 14 residues. The germline V gene encodes CDR1 MNHNY and CDR2 SVGAGI (reference sequence). Deletions cut 0 bases from V and 1 base from J, with 3 bases between. DNA for the CDR3: TGTGCCAGCAGTTACTCAGGGAACACCGGGGAGCTGTTTTTT. Translated: CASSYSGNTGELFF.

V and J are TRBV29-1 and TRBJ2-7, with D possibly TRBD1 on 5 matching bases. The CDR3 is 13 residues long. Germline V CDR1 and CDR2: SQVTM, ANQGSEA. V lost 7 bases to trimming and J lost 1 base, with 14 bases between them. In DNA form, the CDR3 reads TGCAGCGCAAGGGGATCCCCATCCTACGAGCAGTACTTC. Residues: CSARGSPSYEQYF.

The chain has TRBV5-6 and TRBJ2-2; maybe TRBD1 (6 bases). Trimming took 7 bases from V and 1 from J, leaving 14 bases between them. This CDR3 spans 15 amino acids. CDR1 and CDR2 (germline): SGHDT, YYEEEE. In DNA, the CDR3 is TGTGCCAGCGTCAGGGGACCGATGAACACCGGGGAGCTGTTTTTT. Amino acid sequence: CASVRGPMNTGELFF.

The rearrangement uses TRBV27 and TRBJ2-7, with 8 bases identical to TRBD1. This CDR3 has 12 amino acids. CDR1 and CDR2 (germline): MNHEY, SMNVEV (reference sequence). V dropped 8 bases and J dropped 4; count of bases not matched to a gene: 4. In DNA form, the CDR3 reads TGTGCCAGCGGGGACAGGTTTTACGAGCAGTACTTC. It codes for CASGDRFYEQYF.

This chain connects TRBV28 to TRBJ2-6; D is perhaps TRBD2 (6 bases). The CDR3 covers 17 residues. In germline, CDR1 is MDHEN, CDR2 SYDVKM. Trimming removed 10 bases at V and 0 bases at J, with 19 bases between. CDR3 nucleotide sequence: TGTGCCACGGTGGGAGGTGGGTCCGCCTCTGGGGCCAACGTCCTGACTTTC. Translated, it gives CATVGGGSASGANVLTF.

This chain uses TRBV7-2 with TRBJ1-2; TRBD1 might be the D (5 bases). This CDR3 comprises 12 residues. V lost 2 bases and J 10 bases, leaving 11 bases between the germline ends. Germline assignment: CDR1 SGHTA and CDR2 FQGNSA. The CDR3 protein is CASSLMAGTYTF. In DNA, the CDR3 is TGTGCCAGCAGCTTAATGGCCGGGACCTACACCTTC.

The rearrangement uses TRBV5-6 and TRBJ1-1; 7 nucleotides agree with TRBD1. The junction had 9 bases not matched to a gene; V was cut back by 0 bases and J by 1 base. The CDR3 runs 17 residues. In germline, CDR1 is SGHDT, CDR2 YYEEEE. CDR3 nucleotides: TGTGCCAGCAGCTTGGTAGAGGGGGCAATATCGAACACTGAAGCTTTCTTT. Its translation: CASSLVEGAISNTEAFF.

About this clone: Other DNA sequences within the sample encode an identical CDR3. V usage is TRBV19 and J usage is TRBJ2-7; D may be TRBD1 (6 bases). CDR1 and CDR2 (germline): LNHDA, SQIVND (reference sequence). The CDR3 consists of 14 residues. The V end lost 3 bases, the J end lost 2 bases, and 11 bases lay between the germline ends. The CDR3 region is CASSISTGTYEQYF. As DNA, the CDR3 is TGTGCCAGTAGTATTTCGACAGGTACCTACGAGCAGTACTTC.

The rearrangement joins TRBV11-1 to TRBJ2-7, with 10 bases lining up with TRBD1. Germline V CDR1 and CDR2: SGHAT, FQDESV (reference sequence). The J segment lost 2 bases and the V segment lost 5 bases, leaving 3 bases of the junction unmatched. There are 14 residues in the CDR3. CDR3 residues: CASSGTGDTYEQYF. The CDR3 nucleotides read TGTGCCAGCAGCGGGACAGGGGATACCTACGAGCAGTACTTC.

J is TRBJ2-1 and V is TRBV4-3, with D perhaps matching TRBD2 (5 bases). The CDR3 runs to 14 residues. Per germline, CDR1 LGHNA and CDR2 YSLEER. V was pared by 4 bases and J by 5 bases, with 12 bases between. CDR3 in amino acids: CASSLGLPNNEQFF. The DNA of the CDR3 is TGCGCCAGCAGCCTTGGACTCCCGAACAATGAGCAGTTCTTC.

J is TRBJ1-1 and V is TRBV18; perhaps TRBD1 as D (5 bases). The CDR3 runs 15 residues. Trimming took 6 bases from V and 4 from J, leaving 18 bases between them. Germline CDR1 reads KGHSH; CDR2 reads LQKENI. The DNA for the CDR3 is TGTGCCAGCTCCCAACTCGGGGCCGAGGGCACTGAAGCTTTCTTT. Its translation: CASSQLGAEGTEAFF.

The J gene is TRBJ1-5, the V gene TRBV6-5; tentatively, D is TRBD1 (6 bases). CDR3 size: 14 residues. Germline V gene lookup returns CDR1 MNHEY and CDR2 SVGAGI. V was shortened by 6 bases and J by 4 bases, with 13 bases between the two germline ends. The CDR3 region has the DNA TGTGCCAGCAGGCGGACAGTTGGGAATCAGCCCCAGCATTTT. It specifies CASRRTVGNQPQHF.

This chain links TRBV5-5 with TRBJ1-5; no definite D call. V lost 4 bases, J lost 0 bases, and 8 bases lay in between. This CDR3 has 14 amino acids. CDR1 SGHKS and CDR2 YYEKEE come from the germline V gene (reference sequence). The CDR3 sequence is CASSPGYSNQPQHF. CDR3 in DNA: TGTGCCAGCAGCCCAGGTTATAGCAATCAGCCCCAGCATTTT.

This CDR3 reads CASSVGQQETQYF. The CDR3 DNA reads TGTGCCAGCAGTGTAGGACAGCAAGAGACCCAGTACTTC. The chain has TRBV6-1 and TRBJ2-5; TRBD1 is a possible D gene (6 bases). V was cut by 4 bases and J by 2 bases, with 8 bases left in between. Looked up from germline, CDR1 is MNHNS and CDR2 is SASEGT. The CDR3 consists of 13 residues.

The chain has TRBV18 and TRBJ2-1; 7 positions match TRBD2. V lost 5 bases and J lost 9; bases outside the gene matches: 16. Germline CDR1 KGHSH, CDR2 LQKENI. The CDR3 sequence is 16 residues long. In DNA form, the CDR3 reads TGTGCCAGCTCAGTCACACTAGCGAAGGGTGACGGTGAGCAGTTCTTC. Protein product: CASSVTLAKGDGEQFF.

This clone was counted once. The rearrangement joins TRBV9 to TRBJ2-1, with TRBD1 as a possible D gene (6 bases). Trimming pared 3 bases from V and 4 bases from J, leaving 17 bases between. There are 16 residues in the CDR3. Germline V gives CDR1 SGDLS, CDR2 YYNGEE. CDR3 sequence (DNA): TGTGCCAGCAGCGGAGGTGGGCAGGGGAAATACAATGAGCAGTTCTTC. It yields the protein CASSGGGQGKYNEQFF. Filled out from reference TRBV9 and TRBJ2-1, the complete variable domain reads DSGVTQTPKHLITATGQRVTLRCSPRSGDLSVYWYQQSLDQGLQFLIQYYNGEERAKGNILERFSAQQFPDLHSELNLSSLELGDSALYFCASSGGGQGKYNEQFFGPGTRLTVL.

The rearrangement uses TRBV6-6 and TRBJ2-7; 7 nucleotides match TRBD2. The length of the CDR3 is 16 residues. V shed 4 bases, J shed 0 bases, and the junction held 9 bases outside the gene matches. CDR1 MNHNY and CDR2 SVGAGI come from the germline V gene (reference sequence). DNA of the CDR3: TGTGCCAGCAGTTCCACTTCTAGCGGAGGCTCCTACGAGCAGTACTTC. Its protein is CASSSTSSGGSYEQYF.

The chain recombines TRBV6-1 with TRBJ2-6; 12 nucleotides agree with TRBD1. The CDR3 covers 15 residues. Per germline, CDR1 MNHNS and CDR2 SASEGT. V shed 10 bases, J shed 4 bases, and the junction held 5 bases outside the gene matches. The CDR3 sequence is CATGTGGAGANVLTF. In DNA, the CDR3 is TGTGCCACCGGGACAGGGGGCGCCGGGGCCAACGTCCTGACTTTC.

The chain links TRBV12-5 to TRBJ1-4, with D perhaps matching TRBD1 (6 bases). Germline CDR1 is LGHNT and CDR2 is FRNRAP. The V and J ends lost 6 bases and 3 bases respectively, with 14 bases between them. This CDR3 is built from 15 residues. CDR3 in DNA: TGTGCTAGTGGCGACAGGTACCCAGCTAATGAAAAACTGTTTTTT. This gives the protein CASGDRYPANEKLFF. The variable domain in full, with the rest retrieved from reference TRBV12-5 and TRBJ1-4, is DARVTQTPRHKVTEMGQEVTMRCQPILGHNTVFWYRQTMMQGLELLAYFRNRAPLDDSGMPKDRFSAEMPDATLATLKIQPSEPRDSAVYFCASGDRYPANEKLFFGSGTQLSVL.

The chain links TRBV6-5 to TRBJ2-2; no firm D call. The CDR3 length is 13 residues. Trimming took off 7 bases at V and 6 bases at J, with 12 bases between the two ends. Germline CDR1 and CDR2: MNHEY and SVGAGI. The CDR3 reads CASTFGFSGELFF. CDR3 DNA: TGTGCCAGCACCTTTGGATTTTCCGGGGAGCTGTTTTTT.

The V gene is TRBV2, the J gene TRBJ1-1; D not certain. The CDR3 is made up of 13 amino acids. The germline CDR1 and CDR2 sequences are SNHLY and FYNNEI. The germline V and J ends were trimmed by 7 bases and 1 base, with 10 bases remaining between them. The CDR3 reads CASTRAENTEAFF. The CDR3 bases are TGTGCCAGCACGCGGGCAGAGAACACTGAAGCTTTCTTT.

This clone has only one observation. V is TRBV7-6 and J is TRBJ2-6; D is uncertain. This CDR3 has 15 amino acids. Deletions cut 1 base from V and 2 bases from J, with 6 bases between. Per germline, CDR1 SGHVS and CDR2 FNYEAQ. The CDR3 here is CASSLEVPGANVLTF. CDR3 sequence (DNA): TGTGCCAGCAGCTTAGAAGTACCTGGGGCCAACGTCCTGACTTTC.